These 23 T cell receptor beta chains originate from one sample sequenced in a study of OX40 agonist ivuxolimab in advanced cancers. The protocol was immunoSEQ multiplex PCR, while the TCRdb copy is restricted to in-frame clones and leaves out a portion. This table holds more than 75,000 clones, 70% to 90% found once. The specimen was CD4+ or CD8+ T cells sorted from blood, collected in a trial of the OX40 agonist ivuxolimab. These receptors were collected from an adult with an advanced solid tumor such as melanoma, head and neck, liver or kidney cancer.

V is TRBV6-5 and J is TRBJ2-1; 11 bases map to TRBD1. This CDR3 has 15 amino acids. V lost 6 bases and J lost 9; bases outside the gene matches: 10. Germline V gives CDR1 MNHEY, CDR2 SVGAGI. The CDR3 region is CASRPSDRGRGEQFF. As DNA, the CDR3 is TGTGCCAGCAGACCCTCGGACAGGGGGCGGGGTGAGCAGTTCTTC.

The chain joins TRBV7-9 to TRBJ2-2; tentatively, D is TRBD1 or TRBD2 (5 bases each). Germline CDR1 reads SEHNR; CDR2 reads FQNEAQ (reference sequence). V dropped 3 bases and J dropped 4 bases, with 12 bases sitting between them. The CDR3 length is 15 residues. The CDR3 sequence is CASSLVTGGTGELFF. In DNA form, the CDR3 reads TGTGCCAGCAGCTTGGTGACTGGGGGCACCGGGGAGCTGTTTTTT.

CDR3 in amino acids: CASSLVVLAGEGDTQYF. DNA of the CDR3: TGTGCCAGCAGCTTAGTGGTCCTAGCGGGAGAGGGGGATACGCAGTATTTT. The chain is built from TRBV7-2 and TRBJ2-3; 10 bases line up with TRBD2. V lost 1 base, J lost 6 bases, and 10 bases stayed unmatched. The CDR3 runs to 17 residues. CDR1 and CDR2 from the germline V gene are SGHTA and FQGNSA. Complete variable domain (other parts from reference TRBV7-2 and TRBJ2-3): GAGVSQSPSNKVTEKGKDVELRCDPISGHTALYWYRQSLGQGLEFLIYFQGNSAPDKSGLPSDRFSAERTGGSVSTLTIQRTQQEDSAVYLCASSLVVLAGEGDTQYFGPGTRLTVL.

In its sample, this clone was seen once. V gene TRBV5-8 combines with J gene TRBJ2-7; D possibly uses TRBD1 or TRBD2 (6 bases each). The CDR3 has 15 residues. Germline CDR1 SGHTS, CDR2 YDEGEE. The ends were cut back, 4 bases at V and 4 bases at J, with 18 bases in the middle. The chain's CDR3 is CASSQQGGGPYEQYF. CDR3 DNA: TGTGCCAGCAGCCAACAGGGTGGGGGGCCATACGAGCAGTACTTC.

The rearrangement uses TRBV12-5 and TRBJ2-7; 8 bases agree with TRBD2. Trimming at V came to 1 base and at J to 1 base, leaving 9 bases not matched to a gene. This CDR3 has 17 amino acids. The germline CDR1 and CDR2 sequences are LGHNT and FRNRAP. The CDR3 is CASGLGGSGTRSYEQYF. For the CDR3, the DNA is TGTGCTAGTGGTTTGGGAGGCTCCGGGACTAGGTCCTACGAGCAGTACTTC. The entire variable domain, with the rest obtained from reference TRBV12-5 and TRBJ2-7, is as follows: DARVTQTPRHKVTEMGQEVTMRCQPILGHNTVFWYRQTMMQGLELLAYFRNRAPLDDSGMPKDRFSAEMPDATLATLKIQPSEPRDSAVYFCASGLGGSGTRSYEQYFGPGTRLTVT.

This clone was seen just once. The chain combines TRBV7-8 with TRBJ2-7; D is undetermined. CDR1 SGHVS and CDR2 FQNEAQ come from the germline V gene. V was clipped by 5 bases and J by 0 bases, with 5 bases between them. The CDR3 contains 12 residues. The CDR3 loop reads CASSTYSYEQYF. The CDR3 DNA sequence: TGTGCCAGCAGCACCTACTCCTACGAGCAGTACTTC.

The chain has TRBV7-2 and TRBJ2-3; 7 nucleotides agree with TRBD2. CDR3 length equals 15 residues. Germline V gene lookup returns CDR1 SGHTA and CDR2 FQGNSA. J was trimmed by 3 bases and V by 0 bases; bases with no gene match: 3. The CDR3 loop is CASSLAGGKTDTQYF. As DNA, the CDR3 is TGTGCCAGCAGCTTAGCGGGGGGGAAGACAGATACGCAGTATTTT.

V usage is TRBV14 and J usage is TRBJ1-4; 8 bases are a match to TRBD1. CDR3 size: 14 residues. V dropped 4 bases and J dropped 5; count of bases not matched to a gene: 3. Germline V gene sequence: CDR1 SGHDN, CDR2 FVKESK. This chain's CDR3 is CASSPRTGNEKLFF. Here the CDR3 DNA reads TGTGCCAGCAGCCCGCGGACAGGGAATGAAAAACTGTTTTTT.

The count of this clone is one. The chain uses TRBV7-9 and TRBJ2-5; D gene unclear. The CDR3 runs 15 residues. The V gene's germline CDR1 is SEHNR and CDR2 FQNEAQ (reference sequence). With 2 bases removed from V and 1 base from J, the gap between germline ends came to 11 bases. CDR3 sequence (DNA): TGTGCCAGCAGCTTATTGGTCACAGCCCAAGAGACCCAGTACTTC. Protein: CASSLLVTAQETQYF.

CDR3 coding DNA: TGTGCCAGCAGCTTAGATGCGACTAGTCACGAGCAGTACTTC. Residues: CASSLDATSHEQYF. The chain has TRBV7-6 and TRBJ2-7; D is perhaps TRBD2 (6 bases). Trimming cost V 1 base and J 5 bases, with 12 bases left between them. Germline CDR1 SGHVS, CDR2 FNYEAQ. CDR3 size: 14 residues. The full variable domain, in which reference TRBV7-6 and TRBJ2-7 provide the parts outside the CDR3, is GAGVSQSPRYKVTKRGQDVALRCDPISGHVSLYWYRQALGQGPEFLTYFNYEAQQDKSGLPNDRFSAERPEGSISTLTIQRTEQRDSAMYRCASSLDATSHEQYFGPGTRLTVT.

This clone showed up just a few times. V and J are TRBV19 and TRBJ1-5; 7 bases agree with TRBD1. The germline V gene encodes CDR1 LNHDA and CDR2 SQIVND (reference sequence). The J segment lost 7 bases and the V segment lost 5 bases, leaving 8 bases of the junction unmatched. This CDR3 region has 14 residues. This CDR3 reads CASSDRQGRQPQHF. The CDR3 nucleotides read TGTGCCAGTAGTGATAGACAGGGACGGCAGCCCCAGCATTTT. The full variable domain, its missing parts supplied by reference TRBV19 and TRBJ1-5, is DGGITQSPKYLFRKEGQNVTLSCEQNLNHDAMYWYRQDPGQGLRLIYYSQIVNDFQKGDIAEGYSVSREKKESFPLTVTSAQKNPTAFYLCASSDRQGRQPQHFGDGTRLSIL.

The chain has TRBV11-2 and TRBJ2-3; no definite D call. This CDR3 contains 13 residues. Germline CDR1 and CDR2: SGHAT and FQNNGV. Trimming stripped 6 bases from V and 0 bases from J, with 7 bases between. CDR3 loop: CASRLTSTDTQYF. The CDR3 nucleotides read TGTGCCAGCAGATTGACTAGCACAGATACGCAGTATTTT.

The DNA for the CDR3 is TGTGCCAGCGGGCAAGCGGGACCCCAAGAGACCCAGTACTTC. Encoded protein: CASGQAGPQETQYF. This chain connects TRBV7-4 to TRBJ2-5; TRBD2 matches 7 bases. Trimming removed 8 bases from V and 1 base from J; junction bases left unmatched: 7. Germline CDR1 is SGHVT and CDR2 is SQSDAQ. This CDR3 contains 14 residues.

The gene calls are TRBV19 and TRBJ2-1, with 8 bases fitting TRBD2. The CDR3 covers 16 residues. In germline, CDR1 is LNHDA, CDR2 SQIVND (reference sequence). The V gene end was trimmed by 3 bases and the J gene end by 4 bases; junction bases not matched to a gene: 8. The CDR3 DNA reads TGTGCCAGTAGTATGGACACTAGCGGATTATACAATGAGCAGTTCTTC. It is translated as CASSMDTSGLYNEQFF.

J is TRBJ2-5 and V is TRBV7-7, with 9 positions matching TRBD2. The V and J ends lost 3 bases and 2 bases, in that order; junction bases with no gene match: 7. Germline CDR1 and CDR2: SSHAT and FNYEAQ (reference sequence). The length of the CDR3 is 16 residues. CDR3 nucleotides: TGTGCCAGCAGCTTGGATAGCGGGGGCGATCAAGAGACCCAGTACTTC. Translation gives CASSLDSGGDQETQYF.

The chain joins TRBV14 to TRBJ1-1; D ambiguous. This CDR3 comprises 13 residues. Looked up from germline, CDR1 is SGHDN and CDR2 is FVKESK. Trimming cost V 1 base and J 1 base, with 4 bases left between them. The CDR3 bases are TGTGCCAGCAGCCAAGGGGGGAACACTGAAGCTTTCTTT. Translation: CASSQGGNTEAFF. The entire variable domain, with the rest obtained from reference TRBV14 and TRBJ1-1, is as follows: EAGVTQFPSHSVIEKGQTVTLRCDPISGHDNLYWYRRVMGKEIKFLLHFVKESKQDESGMPNNRFLAERTGGTYSTLKVQPAELEDSGVYFCASSQGGNTEAFFGQGTRLTVV.

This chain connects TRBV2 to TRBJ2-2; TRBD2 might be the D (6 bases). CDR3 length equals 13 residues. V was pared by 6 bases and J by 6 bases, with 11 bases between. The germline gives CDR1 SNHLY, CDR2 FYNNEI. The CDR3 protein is CASREEGSGELFF. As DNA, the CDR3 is TGTGCCAGCAGAGAGGAGGGGTCCGGGGAGCTGTTTTTT.

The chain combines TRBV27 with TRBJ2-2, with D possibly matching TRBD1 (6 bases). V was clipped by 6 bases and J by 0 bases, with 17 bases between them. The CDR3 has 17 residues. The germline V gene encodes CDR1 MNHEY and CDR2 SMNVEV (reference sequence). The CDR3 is CASSPPPQGPNTGELFF. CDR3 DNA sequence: TGTGCCAGCAGCCCCCCCCCGCAGGGGCCGAACACCGGGGAGCTGTTTTTT.

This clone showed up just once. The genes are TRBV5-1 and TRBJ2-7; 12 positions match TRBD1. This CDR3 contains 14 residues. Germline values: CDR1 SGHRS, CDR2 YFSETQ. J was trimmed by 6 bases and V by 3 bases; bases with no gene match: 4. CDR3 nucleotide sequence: TGCGCCAGCAGCTGGGGACAGGGGGCCGGCGAGCAGTACTTC. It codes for CASSWGQGAGEQYF.

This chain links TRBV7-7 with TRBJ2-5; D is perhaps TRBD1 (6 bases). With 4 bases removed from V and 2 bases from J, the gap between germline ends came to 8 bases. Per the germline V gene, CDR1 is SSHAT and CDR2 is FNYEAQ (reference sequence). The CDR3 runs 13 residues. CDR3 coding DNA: TGTGCCAGCAGCTATGACAGGCAAGAGACCCAGTACTTC. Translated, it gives CASSYDRQETQYF.

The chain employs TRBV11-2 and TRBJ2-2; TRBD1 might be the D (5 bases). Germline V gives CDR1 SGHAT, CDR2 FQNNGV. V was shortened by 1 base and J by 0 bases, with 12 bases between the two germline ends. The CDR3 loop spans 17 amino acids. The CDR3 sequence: CASSLVFRAANTGELFF. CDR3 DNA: TGTGCCAGCAGCTTAGTGTTCAGGGCGGCGAACACCGGGGAGCTGTTTTTT.

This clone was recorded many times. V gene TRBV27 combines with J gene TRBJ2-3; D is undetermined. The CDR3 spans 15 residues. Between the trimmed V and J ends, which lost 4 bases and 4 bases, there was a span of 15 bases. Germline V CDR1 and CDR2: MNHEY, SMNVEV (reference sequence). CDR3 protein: CASSSRLPVPDTQYF. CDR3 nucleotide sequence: TGTGCCAGCAGTTCCCGACTGCCGGTCCCAGATACGCAGTATTTT.

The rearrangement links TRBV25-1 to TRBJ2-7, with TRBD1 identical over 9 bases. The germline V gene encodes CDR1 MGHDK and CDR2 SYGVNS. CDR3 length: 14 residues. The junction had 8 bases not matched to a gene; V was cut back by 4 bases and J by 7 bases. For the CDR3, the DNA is TGTGCCAGCAGTGGGGGGACAGGGCCTTGGGAGCAGTACTTC. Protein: CASSGGTGPWEQYF.